This T cell receptor (beta chain) was observed in a study of CD8 T cells in ankylosing spondylitis (dated 2017 in TCRdb). A note on the overall study: The study set out to find disease-linked TCR variants by profiling T cell receptor beta repertoires in ankylosing spondylitis patients and healthy donors. Peripheral blood samples were taken, and synovial fluid was additionally collected from ankylosing spondylitis patients. In total, the full study cohort was made up of roughly 110 healthy donors and roughly 27 ankylosing spondylitis patients.

Regarding this clonotype: The antigen it recognizes is unknown. One base away there is no much larger clone; base qualities are not given.

What the research found in general, with its limitations: A CD8+ phenotype was shown by the disease-linked clones, which were found at relatively low frequencies in peripheral blood. Blood from ankylosing spondylitis patients appeared to be characterized by a TCR beta motif composed of under ten highly homologous amino acid variants. Some TCR beta motif variants had previously been reported in synovial fluid and blood of reactive arthritis patients, which suggested common disease-initiation mechanisms. The disease-linked clones were reported to be significantly enriched in matched synovial fluid samples from ankylosing spondylitis patients.

Sequencing was performed on an Illumina HiSeq 2500. TCR beta libraries were prepared by quantitative 5'-RACE with molecular barcodes. The source study handled its data this way. A new computational method based on a probabilistic model of VDJ rearrangement was used to identify disease-linked TCR variants. TCRdb cleaned the public reads at Q25 with fastp, built clones with MiXCR and kept in-frame beta chains. Each entry is one CDR3 protein sequence, shown with its most common DNA and genes. TCRdb assigned the V and J calls; the authors' analysis was not used. The sample includes a few hundred thousand distinct CDR3 sequences, with over 9.5% observed a single time. Clones ranked in the top ten supply 6.8% of the sample. The CDR3 spans 14 residues, from the cysteine through the phenylalanine. The entry retains the CDR3 DNA only, 42 bases that are in frame from base 1. Looking up the germline V gene yields CDR1 SNHLY and CDR2 FYNNEI. V is pruned by 5 bases and J by 6 bases, leaving 6 bases of the junction without a gene match.

The receptor's source is a male donor with ankylosing spondylitis. The sequence links TRBV2 to TRBJ1-5, and TRBD1 matches 8 of the central bases. Sequencing was performed on blood, either unsorted or a sorted T cell fraction (not recorded which). The CDR3 amino acid sequence is: CASSYQGAGQPQHF. The DNA sequence is as follows: TGTGCCAGCAGTTACCAGGGGGCAGGTCAGCCCCAGCATTTT. This CDR3, with the reference TRBV2 and TRBJ1-5 proteins standing in past its ends, gives the full variable domain EPEVTQTPSHQVTQMGQEVILRCVPISNHLYFYWYRQILGQKVEFLVSFYNNEISEKSEIFDDQFSVERPDGSNFTLKIRSTKLEDSAMYFCASSYQGAGQPQHFGDGTRLSIL.